This T cell receptor (beta chain) was identified in a study of graft-versus-host responses after intestinal transplantation. Whole-study context: Transplant types were multivisceral, liver-intestinal, or isolated intestinal.

With regard to this clone: Antigen: not known.

Study conclusions and caveats: There was an association between peak levels of circulating GvH clones and early post-transplant HvG declines. Recipient marrow held GvH clones, some first seen in ileum or blood.

Generated by immunoSEQ multiplex PCR, the TCRdb table keeps only in-frame clones and is missing some. Of more than 95,000 clones listed, approximately 84% were seen once; the top ten hold about 0.9%. The CDR3 has 11 amino acids. V shed 10 bases and J shed 10 bases, with 14 bases lying between them. Per germline, CDR1 MNHEY and CDR2 SVGAGI. The chain combines TRBV6-5 with TRBJ2-1; D is perhaps TRBD2 (5 bases). This material consisted of unstimulated CD4+ T cells sorted from spleen or lymph node cells, taken before intestinal transplant. This clonotype was obtained from a human donor who received an intestinal transplant. The CDR3 is CATLRVLEQFF. For the CDR3, the DNA is TGTGCCACCTTGAGGGTCCTAGAGCAGTTCTTC.